This entry features one T cell receptor beta chain sequence. The data are from a study of CD8+CD57+ T cells in acquired aplastic anemia. The J segment lost 2 bases and the V segment lost 6 bases, leaving 7 bases of the junction unmatched. The CDR3 totals 17 residues. The germline V gene encodes CDR1 MNHEY and CDR2 SVGEGT. CDR3 and TCR beta VDJ profiling relied on genomic DNA as the template. MiXCR, applied by TCRdb to the reads, yields one record per CDR3 protein. Counted here are approximately 160,000 distinct CDR3 sequences, approximately 44% occurring once; the ten biggest clones make up 1.1%. The receptor was derived from a human donor in good health. The chain joins TRBV6-2 or TRBV6-3 to TRBJ2-6; 10 nucleotides match TRBD2. Source material: sorted CD4+, CD8+, or CD8+CD57+ T cells (not recorded which) from PBMCs. The CDR3, as DNA: TGTGCCAGCAGCCCACTAGCGGGACTGGCTGGGGCCAACGTCCTGACTTTC. It yields the protein CASSPLAGLAGANVLTF.